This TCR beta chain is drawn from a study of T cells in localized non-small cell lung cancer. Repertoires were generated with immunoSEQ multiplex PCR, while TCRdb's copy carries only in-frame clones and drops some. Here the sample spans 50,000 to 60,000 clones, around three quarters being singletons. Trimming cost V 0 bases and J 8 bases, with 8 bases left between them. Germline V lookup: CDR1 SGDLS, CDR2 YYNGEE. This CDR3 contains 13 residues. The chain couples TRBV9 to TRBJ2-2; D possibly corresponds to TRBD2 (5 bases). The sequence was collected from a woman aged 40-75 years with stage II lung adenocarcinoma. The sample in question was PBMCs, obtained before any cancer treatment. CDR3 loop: CASSVGGAGELFF. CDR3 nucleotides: TGTGCCAGCAGCGTAGGGGGAGCGGGGGAGCTGTTTTTT.